The rows below give T cell receptor beta chains drawn from one sample of a study of blood T cell repertoires in COVID-19. Sequenced by immunoSEQ multiplex PCR; TCRdb stores in-frame clones only, minus some. The sample yields some 430,000 clones, 80% to 95% seen once. The sequencing sample was made of PBMCs or T cells enriched from blood (not recorded which). All receptors come from a man between 18 and 29 years old who had recovered from COVID-19. Both conserved end residues are part of each CDR3. Fields, in order: CDR3 DNA, CDR3 protein, J gene, V gene, D gene, clone size. A D gene is named only where the DNA matches it firmly. Not all rows give a size; the values are once, few, many and, for expanded clones, a class.

DNA: TGTGCCAGCAGCCTCGGACAGAGCGATTCACCCCTCCACTTT; CDR3: CASSLGQSDSPLHF; J: TRBJ1-6; V: TRBV28; D: .; size: once
DNA: TGTGCCAGCAGGGGGACTCCAACCGGGGAGCTGTTTTTT; CDR3: CASRGTPTGELFF; J: TRBJ2-2; V: TRBV27; D: .; size: .
DNA: TGTGCCAGCAGCTTGTCGGGGGAGAGTTACCAGCCCCAGCATTTT; CDR3: CASSLSGESYQPQHF; J: TRBJ1-5; V: TRBV5-8; D: .; size: once
DNA: TGCGCCAGCAGCCAAGTGGGGGGAACAGATACGCAGTATTTT; CDR3: CASSQVGGTDTQYF; J: TRBJ2-3; V: TRBV4-1; D: .; size: .
DNA: TGCGCCAGCAGCTCTAGCACAGGGAATATGGAGACCCAGTACTTC; CDR3: CASSSSTGNMETQYF; J: TRBJ2-5; V: TRBV5-1; D: .; size: .
DNA: TGTGCCAGCAGCCGAGGTTGGGACTATGGCTACACCTTC; CDR3: CASSRGWDYGYTF; J: TRBJ1-2; V: TRBV3-1/TRBV3-2; D: .; size: .
DNA: TGTGCCAGTCGCAGACAGGTGAACACTGAAGCTTTCTTT; CDR3: CASRRQVNTEAFF; J: TRBJ1-1; V: TRBV6-4; D: .; size: .
DNA: TGTGCCAGCAGCGTGGCGGGAGGGCAAGGAGATACGCAGTATTTT; CDR3: CASSVAGGQGDTQYF; J: TRBJ2-3; V: TRBV9; D: TRBD2; size: .
DNA: TGTGCCAGCAGCTCAGGGGCGGCCTACAATGAGCAGTTCTTC; CDR3: CASSSGAAYNEQFF; J: TRBJ2-1; V: TRBV7-8; D: .; size: .
DNA: TGTGCCAGCAGTGGCGGCCTGGGGACAGGGGACGTGAACACTGAAGCTTTCTTT; CDR3: CASSGGLGTGDVNTEAFF; J: TRBJ1-1; V: TRBV28; D: TRBD1; size: .
DNA: TGTGCCAGCAGCCAAGCGGGGACCTTCTACGAGCAGTACTTC; CDR3: CASSQAGTFYEQYF; J: TRBJ2-7; V: TRBV27; D: TRBD2; size: .
DNA: TGTGCCAGCAGCGCGAACGCCGGGGGAGCTTTCTTT; CDR3: CASSANAGGAFF; J: TRBJ1-1; V: TRBV6-5; D: .; size: .
DNA: TGTGCCAGTAGTATAGACAAAATAGGCGGGACGCAGTATTTT; CDR3: CASSIDKIGGTQYF; J: TRBJ2-3; V: TRBV19; D: .; size: .
DNA: TGTGCCAGCAGCCAGGGGGCGGATTATGGCTACACCTTC; CDR3: CASSQGADYGYTF; J: TRBJ1-2; V: TRBV3-1/TRBV3-2; D: .; size: .
DNA: TGTGCCTGGACTCGAAGAGGGCTCGCTTACAATGAGCAGTTCTTC; CDR3: CAWTRRGLAYNEQFF; J: TRBJ2-1; V: TRBV30; D: .; size: .
DNA: TGTGCCAGTGCTAGCGGGAGGTCCTACAATGAGCAGTTCTTC; CDR3: CASASGRSYNEQFF; J: TRBJ2-1; V: TRBV19; D: TRBD2; size: .
DNA: TGTGCCAGCAGTGCGACAGGGGGATGGAACACCGGGGAGCTGTTTTTT; CDR3: CASSATGGWNTGELFF; J: TRBJ2-2; V: TRBV6-1; D: TRBD1; size: few
DNA: TGTGCCAGCAGCGCGACAGGGGTCGGGCCCCAGCATTTT; CDR3: CASSATGVGPQHF; J: TRBJ1-5; V: TRBV7-8; D: TRBD1; size: .
DNA: TGTGCCAGCTCACCCGGACAGGGGGGGGGCTACACCTTC; CDR3: CASSPGQGGGYTF; J: TRBJ1-2; V: TRBV18; D: TRBD1; size: .
DNA: TGTGCCAGCAGTGGACAGGGGGGCTCTGGGGCCAACGTCCTGACTTTC; CDR3: CASSGQGGSGANVLTF; J: TRBJ2-6; V: TRBV2; D: TRBD1; size: .
DNA: TGCGCCAGCAGCGGGGGAGGGTCCAGCTTTAACTATGGCTACACCTTC; CDR3: CASSGGGSSFNYGYTF; J: TRBJ1-2; V: TRBV5-1; D: .; size: once
DNA: TGTGCCAGTAGGGGGAACACTGAAGCTTTCTTT; CDR3: CASRGNTEAFF; J: TRBJ1-1; V: TRBV11-2; D: .; size: .
DNA: TGTGCCAGCAGTTCGCCTCAGGGGACCACAGATACGCAGTATTTT; CDR3: CASSSPQGTTDTQYF; J: TRBJ2-3; V: TRBV28; D: .; size: .
DNA: TGTGCCAGCAGCTCCTCCTCCTACGGCAATGAGCAGTTCTTC; CDR3: CASSSSSYGNEQFF; J: TRBJ2-1; V: TRBV7-3; D: .; size: few
DNA: TGTGCCAGCCGGGACAGGGAGGCGAATCAGCCCCAGCATTTT; CDR3: CASRDREANQPQHF; J: TRBJ1-5; V: TRBV19; D: TRBD1; size: .
DNA: TGTGCCAGCAGCATAGGGCCGACAGGGAGCTACGAGCAGTACTTC; CDR3: CASSIGPTGSYEQYF; J: TRBJ2-7; V: TRBV7-2; D: TRBD1; size: .
DNA: TGTGCCAGTAGTCACTCAGGGTTAGTCACTGAAGCTTTCTTT; CDR3: CASSHSGLVTEAFF; J: TRBJ1-1; V: TRBV19; D: .; size: .
DNA: TGTGCCAGCAGCGCCCCCCGGGACTACATAAACACGATTCAAGAGACCCAGTACTTC; CDR3: CASSAPRDYINTIQETQYF; J: TRBJ2-5; V: TRBV21-1; D: .; size: .
DNA: TGCGCCAGCAGCCAAGATCGGTCGCGGGCAGGTGGCTACACCTTC; CDR3: CASSQDRSRAGGYTF; J: TRBJ1-2; V: TRBV4-1; D: .; size: .
DNA: TGTGCCAGCAGTTTGGGGGGTAGCCCTTGGGAGACCCAGTACTTC; CDR3: CASSLGGSPWETQYF; J: TRBJ2-5; V: TRBV28; D: .; size: .
DNA: TGTGCCAGCAGCTCCACAGGACTAGCGGTCACCGGGGAGCTGTTTTTT; CDR3: CASSSTGLAVTGELFF; J: TRBJ2-2; V: TRBV9; D: TRBD2; size: .
DNA: TGTGCCACCAGCAGAGGGGACAGAGACTATCAGCCCCAGCATTTT; CDR3: CATSRGDRDYQPQHF; J: TRBJ1-5; V: TRBV15; D: TRBD1; size: .
DNA: TGCGCCAGCAGCCAAGGCCGGGGGGGCTCGGACAATGAGCAGTTCTTC; CDR3: CASSQGRGGSDNEQFF; J: TRBJ2-1; V: TRBV4-1; D: TRBD2; size: .
DNA: TGTGCCAGCAGTGCCCAAGGGGGGACCCAGTACTTC; CDR3: CASSAQGGTQYF; J: TRBJ2-5; V: TRBV25-1; D: .; size: .
DNA: TGTGCCAGCGGAGGCGGAAACGCGAACACCGGGGAGCTGTTTTTT; CDR3: CASGGGNANTGELFF; J: TRBJ2-2; V: TRBV2; D: .; size: .
DNA: TGCGCCAGCAGCTTGGAGGGAGGGCCCTACAATGAGCAGTTCTTC; CDR3: CASSLEGGPYNEQFF; J: TRBJ2-1; V: TRBV5-1; D: TRBD2; size: .